Listed below are T cell receptor beta chains from one sample, sequenced in a study of blood T cell repertoires in COVID-19. Clones were sequenced by immunoSEQ multiplex PCR, and TCRdb holds only the in-frame ones, with some missing. The sample carries some 220,000 clones, 75% to 85% recorded once. The specimen sequenced was peripheral blood. The receptors stem from a human donor in a cohort sampled during active COVID-19. CDR3s include the opening cysteine and the closing phenylalanine or tryptophan. A D gene is named only where the DNA matches it firmly. Where a row states a size, it is once, few, many or the class of an expanded clone; other rows omit it.

d_call: NA; v_call: TRBV6-2/TRBV6-3; j_call: TRBJ2-3; clone_size: NA; cdr3_nt: TGTGCCAGCAGTCGAGACTGGAACTCTATCACGCAGTATTTT; cdr3_aa: CASSRDWNSITQYF
d_call: TRBD2; v_call: TRBV24-1; j_call: TRBJ2-7; clone_size: NA; cdr3_nt: TGTGCCACCAGTGACCGGGGTGGGACTAACAGCTCCTACGAGCAGTACTTC; cdr3_aa: CATSDRGGTNSSYEQYF
d_call: TRBD1; v_call: TRBV5-1; j_call: TRBJ2-1; clone_size: NA; cdr3_nt: TGCGCCAGCAGTACAGGACAGGGGGTATACAATGAGCAGTTCTTC; cdr3_aa: CASSTGQGVYNEQFF
d_call: NA; v_call: TRBV14; j_call: TRBJ2-7; clone_size: NA; cdr3_nt: TGTGCCAGCAGCCAAGGTCCAGGGGTAAGCTCCTACGAGCAGTACTTC; cdr3_aa: CASSQGPGVSSYEQYF
d_call: TRBD1; v_call: TRBV7-2; j_call: TRBJ2-1; clone_size: NA; cdr3_nt: TGTGCCAGCAGCCTCCGACAGGGGGCAAATGAGCAGTTCTTC; cdr3_aa: CASSLRQGANEQFF
d_call: NA; v_call: TRBV11-2; j_call: TRBJ2-1; clone_size: few; cdr3_nt: TGTGCCAGCAGCTTATCAATGTGGGGGGCCTACAATGAGCAGTTCTTC; cdr3_aa: CASSLSMWGAYNEQFF
d_call: NA; v_call: TRBV6-5; j_call: TRBJ2-1; clone_size: NA; cdr3_nt: TGTGCCAGCAGTTACGGTATGGGGGCCTCCTACAATGAGCAGTTCTTC; cdr3_aa: CASSYGMGASYNEQFF
d_call: NA; v_call: TRBV6-5; j_call: TRBJ1-5; clone_size: NA; cdr3_nt: TGTGCCAGCAGCCGACAGGATGGCAATCAGCCCCAGCATTTT; cdr3_aa: CASSRQDGNQPQHF
d_call: TRBD2; v_call: TRBV7-2; j_call: TRBJ2-3; clone_size: NA; cdr3_nt: TGTGCCAGCAGCCGCCCACTAGCGGGGGCCAACACAGATACGCAGTATTTT; cdr3_aa: CASSRPLAGANTDTQYF
d_call: TRBD1; v_call: TRBV9; j_call: TRBJ2-7; clone_size: NA; cdr3_nt: TGTGCCAGCAGCGCATTGGGACAGGGGGCAGGCGAGCAGTACTTC; cdr3_aa: CASSALGQGAGEQYF
d_call: TRBD1; v_call: TRBV13; j_call: TRBJ1-2; clone_size: NA; cdr3_nt: TGTGCCAGCAGCTCCGGGACAGGGGAAATCTATGGCTACACCTTC; cdr3_aa: CASSSGTGEIYGYTF
d_call: NA; v_call: TRBV28; j_call: TRBJ1-6; clone_size: NA; cdr3_nt: TGTGCCAGCTCCCCGTCGGGGGGTGCCTATAATTCACCCCTCCACTTT; cdr3_aa: CASSPSGGAYNSPLHF